Given below is one T cell receptor beta chain in context. The sample comes from a study of blood T cells in healthy people across ages. Per germline, CDR1 SGHTA and CDR2 FQGNSA. V lost 5 bases to trimming and J lost 7 bases; unmatched junction nucleotides: 15. This CDR3 contains 16 residues. For the second PCR, which ran for roughly 7 to 11 cycles, a sample-barcoded 5' primer and a J-beta primer mix were used. At least 2.5 million CDR3-containing paired-end reads were obtained per sample. MiXCR, run by TCRdb on the 5' RACE reads, gives a single entry per CDR3 protein. This table has 1.5 million to 2 million distinct CDR3 sequences, less than 50% appearing once.

The rearrangement joins TRBV7-2 to TRBJ2-7, with 9 bases that match TRBD1. This sequence originates from a woman in her 40s in good health. Sequencing was done on a sample of blood. CDR3 amino acids: CASSTRQGVVYNEQYF. CDR3 in DNA: TGTGCCAGCAGCACCCGACAGGGGGTTGTATACAATGAGCAGTACTTC. The complete variable domain, with remaining parts taken from reference TRBV7-2 and TRBJ2-7, reads GAGVSQSPSNKVTEKGKDVELRCDPISGHTALYWYRQSLGQGLEFLIYFQGNSAPDKSGLPSDRFSAERTGGSVSTLTIQRTQQEDSAVYLCASSTRQGVVYNEQYFGPGTRLTVT.